This TCR beta chain was found in a study of cytomegalovirus exposure and HLA in healthy donors. Study information: The same platform used for the 666 first-cohort repertoires was also used for the 100 to 150 validation repertoires, as a later analysis reported. Study findings and constraints: The classifier reportedly diagnosed cytomegalovirus status with high specificity and sensitivity.

About this clone: Its antigen remains unknown.

Sequencing was performed with immunoSEQ multiplex PCR; in TCRdb, only in-frame clones are kept and a portion is missing. The table includes 150,000 to 200,000 clones, 88% detected once. Trimming removed 3 bases from V and 0 bases from J, with 9 bases in between. CDR3 length: 14 amino acids. Per germline, CDR1 SQVTM and CDR2 ANQGSEA. The source is a man aged 18 to 35 in good health and CMV-seronegative. Sequencing used PBMCs. The V and J genes are TRBV29-1 and TRBJ2-1; D gene uncertain. This CDR3 reads CSVEAVSSYNEQFF. In DNA, the CDR3 is TGCAGCGTTGAGGCGGTCAGCTCCTACAATGAGCAGTTCTTC.